The T cell receptor beta chain described here comes from a study of immune characteristics of hereditary and idiopathic chronic pancreatitis. Study-level background: The study examined local immune cells and TCRbeta repertoires in the pancreas in hereditary and idiopathic chronic pancreatitis, using control pancreases from organ donors for comparison. TCRbeta sequencing included 4 or 5 control pancreases, 7 or 8 pancreases with hereditary chronic pancreatitis and roughly six pancreases with idiopathic chronic pancreatitis. The gDNA-based approach was selected because minimal in vitro experimental manipulation of pancreas-infiltrating T cells was involved.

Patients undergoing total pancreatectomy with islet autotransplantation (TPIAT) were the source of the chronic pancreatitis pancreas tissue. None of the chronic pancreatitis patients included in the study had a known history of diabetes. For TCRbeta sequencing, genomic DNA was extracted directly from bulk pancreas tissue, without T cell sorting. Pancreas tissues from patients and organ donors were collected consecutively at two US centers. Receptors were amplified or captured by the immunoSEQ multiplex PCR assay. From pancreatic genomic DNA, the TCRbeta CDR3 region along with adjacent sequences was amplified and then sequenced. On the authors' methods: Productive clonality and productive rearrangement counts were measured along with repertoire diversity, which was expressed as a mean normalized Shannon-Wiener index. Control and chronic pancreatitis repertoire metrics were compared with the nonparametric Mann-Whitney U test. A shared clonotype was defined as a CDR3beta sequence with the same amino acid composition and length across subjects. Drawn from immuneACCESS, this table holds only the in-frame rearrangements with V and J called that TCRdb kept. Clones are partly lost; checked studies trace under half to an unresolved V gene and leave the rest unexplained. Clone size and V and J calls were adopted from that table, with D and trimming inferred from the DNA. The sample has about 14,000 clones on record, less than 85% of them singletons. 12% to 15% of the sample goes to the ten largest clones.

Comment on this clone: What this receptor recognizes is not known. There are no base qualities to consult, and no much larger clone falls within one base.

Unmatched junction bases come to 6, with V trimmed by 9 bases and J by 4 bases. The CDR1 and CDR2 encoded by the germline V gene (reference sequence) are MNHEY and SMNVEV. CDR3 length: 13 amino acids, cysteine to phenylalanine. The retained sequence is limited to the CDR3, 39 bases, with the frame set at the first base. Study-level results and caveats: Vbeta-Jbeta gene family usage, including TRBV10, TRBV19, TRBV23 and TRBV5, differed between hereditary and idiopathic chronic pancreatitis. Patient tissue was available only at the time of TPIAT, so disease duration differences may have influenced immune findings. Chronic pancreatitis caused by alcohol use was not included in the study. Among over 10 chronic pancreatitis patients, the number of productive TCR rearrangements showed a positive correlation with disease severity scores. Both chronic pancreatitis groups showed significantly increased TCRbeta repertoire diversity and reduced clonality versus controls.

Sample: pancreas tissue with hereditary chronic pancreatitis. The rearranged segments are TRBV27 and TRBJ2-7; 10 bases in the middle match TRBD1. This TCR was sampled from a human donor with chronic pancreatitis. The nucleotides are TGTGCCAGTAGTGACAGGGGGCTATACGAGCAGTACTTC. This codes for CASSDRGLYEQYF.